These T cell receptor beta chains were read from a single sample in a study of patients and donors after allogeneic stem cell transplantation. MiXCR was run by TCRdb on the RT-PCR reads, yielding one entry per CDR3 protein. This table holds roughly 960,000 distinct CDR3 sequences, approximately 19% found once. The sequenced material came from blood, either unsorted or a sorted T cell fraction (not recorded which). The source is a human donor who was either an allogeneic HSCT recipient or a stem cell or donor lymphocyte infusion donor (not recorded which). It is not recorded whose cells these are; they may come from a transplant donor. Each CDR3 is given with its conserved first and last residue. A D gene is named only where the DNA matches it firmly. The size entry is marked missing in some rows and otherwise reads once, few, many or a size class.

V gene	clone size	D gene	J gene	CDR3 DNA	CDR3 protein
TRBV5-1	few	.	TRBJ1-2	TGCGCCAGCAGTATTGGGGACAATAACTATGGCTACACCTTC	CASSIGDNNYGYTF
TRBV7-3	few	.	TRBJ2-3	TGTGCCAGCAGCTTAACGAGGGTGGATACGCAGTATTTT	CASSLTRVDTQYF
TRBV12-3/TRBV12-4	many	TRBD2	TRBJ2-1	TGTGCCAGCACACGTAACAGAAAACTAGCGGGAGCAAATGAGCAGTTCTTC	CASTRNRKLAGANEQFF
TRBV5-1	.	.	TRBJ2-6	TGCGCCAGCGATTTAGTCGGTGGGGCCAACGTCCTGACTTTC	CASDLVGGANVLTF
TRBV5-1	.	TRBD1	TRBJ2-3	TGCGCCAGCAGCTCGGACAGGGGGCGAGCAGATACGCAGTATTTT	CASSSDRGRADTQYF
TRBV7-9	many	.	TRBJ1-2	TGTGCCAGCAGCTTAGCGAGCTACAGGACGGGTGGCTACACCTTC	CASSLASYRTGGYTF
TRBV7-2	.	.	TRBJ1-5	TGTGCCAGCAGCCCATTCCCGGGGGCCGGACAGCCCCAGCATTTT	CASSPFPGAGQPQHF
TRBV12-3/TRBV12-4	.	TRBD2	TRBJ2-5	TGTGCCAGCAGTTTAATCGTGGGGGGAGGGGAGACCCAGTACTTC	CASSLIVGGGETQYF
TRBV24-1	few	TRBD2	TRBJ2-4	TGTGCCACCAGTGATTCCACCAACGGGGGGGCTAAAAACATTCAGTACTTC	CATSDSTNGGAKNIQYF
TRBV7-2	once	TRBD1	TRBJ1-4	TGTGCCAGCAGCTTAGAAGGGACAGGGGGGGAAAAACTGTTTTTT	CASSLEGTGGEKLFF
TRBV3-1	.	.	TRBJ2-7	TGTGCCAGCAGCCAAGATATACGGGCAGGGACATACGAGCAGTACTTC	CASSQDIRAGTYEQYF
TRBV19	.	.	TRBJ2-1	TGTGCCAGTAGTCCCTCGAGGGGCACAGAAATGATGAATGAGCAGTTCTTC	CASSPSRGTEMMNEQFF
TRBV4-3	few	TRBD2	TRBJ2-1	TGCGCCAGCAGCCAAGGGTCCTCCGGGACTAAGGAGCAGTTCTTC	CASSQGSSGTKEQFF
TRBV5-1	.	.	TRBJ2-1	TGCGCCAGCAGCTTATCGAACAGGGTCCCCAATGAGCAGTTCTTC	CASSLSNRVPNEQFF
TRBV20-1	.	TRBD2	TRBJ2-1	TGCAGTGCTAACAAGCGACGGGGGGGCAGCGATGAGCAGTTCTTC	CSANKRRGGSDEQFF
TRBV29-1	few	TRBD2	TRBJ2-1	TGCAGCGCCCTCATCGGACTAGCGTGGAATGAGCAGTTCTTC	CSALIGLAWNEQFF
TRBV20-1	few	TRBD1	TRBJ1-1	TGCAGTGCGCACCCTGGGACAGGGAACACTGAAGCTTTCTTT	CSAHPGTGNTEAFF
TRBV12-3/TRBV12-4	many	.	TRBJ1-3	TGTGCCAGCAGCTCGGTGGGGGGAAACACCATATATTTT	CASSSVGGNTIYF
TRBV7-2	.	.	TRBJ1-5	TGTGCCAGCAGCTTAATCGGGACGAGTCAGCCCCAGCATTTT	CASSLIGTSQPQHF
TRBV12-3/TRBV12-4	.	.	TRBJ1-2	TGTGCCAGCAGCGGGACACAAGACACCTATGGCTACACCTTC	CASSGTQDTYGYTF
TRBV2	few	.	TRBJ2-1	TGTGCCAGCAGTGAGAGGAGGCAGATCCACAATGAGCAGTTCTTC	CASSERRQIHNEQFF
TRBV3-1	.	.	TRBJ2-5	TGTGCCAGCAGCCAAGATGGCAGATCCGCCCAGTACTTC	CASSQDGRSAQYF
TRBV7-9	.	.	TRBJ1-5	TGTGCCAGCAGCAAAGGACACAATCAGCCCCAGCATTTT	CASSKGHNQPQHF
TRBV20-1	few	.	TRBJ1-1	TGCAGTGCTACGACACCAGCTAACACTGAAGCTTTCTTT	CSATTPANTEAFF
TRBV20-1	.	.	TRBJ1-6	TGCAGTGCTAGGGTCGACGGTTCACCCCTCCACTTT	CSARVDGSPLHF
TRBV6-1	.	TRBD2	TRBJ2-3	TGTGCCAGCAGTGAACTGGGGGGGAGCCGTGCAGATACGCAGTATTTT	CASSELGGSRADTQYF
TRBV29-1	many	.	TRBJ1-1	TGCAGCGTTGCGGGACCGACTGAAGCTTTCTTT	CSVAGPTEAFF
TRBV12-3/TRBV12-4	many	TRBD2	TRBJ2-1	TGTGCCAGCAGTTCCTTTCTTTTTGGTAGCGGGAGCAATGAGCAGTTCTTC	CASSSFLFGSGSNEQFF
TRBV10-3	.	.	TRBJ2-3	TGTGCCATCAGTGGTCTGGGGGGGCTAACAGATACGCAGTATTTT	CAISGLGGLTDTQYF
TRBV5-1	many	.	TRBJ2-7	TGCGCCAGCAGCTTGGTGGCAGGGGCGTACGAGCAGTACTTC	CASSLVAGAYEQYF
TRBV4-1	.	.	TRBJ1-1	TGCGCCAGCAGCCATACTGGGGGGGACACTGAAGCTTTCTTT	CASSHTGGDTEAFF
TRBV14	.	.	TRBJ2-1	TGTGCCAGCAGCCACATCACAGGGATTCGTCGGGATGAGCAGTTCTTC	CASSHITGIRRDEQFF
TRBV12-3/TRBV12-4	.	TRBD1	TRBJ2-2	TGTGCCAGCAGTTTGCCGGGACAGACATACACCGGGGAGCTGTTTTTT	CASSLPGQTYTGELFF
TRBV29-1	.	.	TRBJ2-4	TGCAGCGTTGAAGGAACAGGAGGGATTCAGTACTTC	CSVEGTGGIQYF
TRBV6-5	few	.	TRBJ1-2	TGTGCCAGCAGTTCCTACTTCGACGGAGTAGATGGCTACACCTTC	CASSSYFDGVDGYTF
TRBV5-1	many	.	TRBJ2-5	TGCGCCAGCAGCTTGGCCTACGGCGAAGAGACCCAGTACTTC	CASSLAYGEETQYF
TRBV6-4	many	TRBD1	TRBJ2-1	TGTGCCAGCAGTCCCGGGACAGGGATCCCCAATGAGCAGTTCTTC	CASSPGTGIPNEQFF
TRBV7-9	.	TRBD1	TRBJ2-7	TGTGCCAGCAGCTTAGGGGCGAGGGAGACAGGGCCCTACGAGCAGTACTTC	CASSLGARETGPYEQYF
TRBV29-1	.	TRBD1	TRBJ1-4	TGCAGCGTTCCTACCTTGACAGGGGGAGGTGAAAAACTGTTTTTT	CSVPTLTGGGEKLFF
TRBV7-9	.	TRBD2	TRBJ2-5	TGTGCCAGCAGCTTTATCGGACTAGCGGGCCCTCCCCAGTACTTC	CASSFIGLAGPPQYF
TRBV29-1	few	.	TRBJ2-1	TGCAGCGTTGAGAAAGACAGAACAAACTCCTACAATGAGCAGTTCTTC	CSVEKDRTNSYNEQFF
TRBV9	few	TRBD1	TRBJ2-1	TGTGCCAGCAGCGTAAATAGGGACAGAAACTACAATGAGCAGTTCTTC	CASSVNRDRNYNEQFF
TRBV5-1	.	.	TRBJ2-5	TGCGCCAGCAGCTTGCAGGGACTGCGCTCTCCCCAGTACTTC	CASSLQGLRSPQYF
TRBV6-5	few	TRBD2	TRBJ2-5	TGTGCCAGCAGTTACTCGGGAACTAGCGGGAGGGGGGAGACCCAGTACTTC	CASSYSGTSGRGETQYF
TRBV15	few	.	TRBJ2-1	TGTGCCACCAGCAGCCACTACAATGAGCAGTTCTTC	CATSSHYNEQFF
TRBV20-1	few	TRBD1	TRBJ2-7	TGCAGTGCTAGAAGTAGACAGGGGGCGCGCTACGAGCAGTACTTC	CSARSRQGARYEQYF
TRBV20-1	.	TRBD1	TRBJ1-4	TGCAGTGCTAGACCCTACAGGGGATCGCGGGAACTGTTTTTT	CSARPYRGSRELFF
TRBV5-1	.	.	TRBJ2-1	TGCGCCAGCGGACCGGGTCCGGCTTACAATGAGCAGTTCTTC	CASGPGPAYNEQFF
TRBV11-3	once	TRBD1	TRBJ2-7	TGTGCCAGCAGCTTATGGGGACAGGGGGTGTACGAGCAGTACTTC	CASSLWGQGVYEQYF
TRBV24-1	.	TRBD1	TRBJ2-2	TGTGCCACCAGTGATCCCCGGACAGGGGACACCGGGGAGCTGTTTTTT	CATSDPRTGDTGELFF
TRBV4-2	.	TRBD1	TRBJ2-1	TGTGCCAGCAGCTCCCGAGGGACAGGACAGGGGCGAGATGAGCAGTTCTTC	CASSSRGTGQGRDEQFF
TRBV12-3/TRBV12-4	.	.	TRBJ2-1	TGTGCCAGCAGTTTACTTTTGGGGGGAACCTACAATGAGCAGTTCTTC	CASSLLLGGTYNEQFF
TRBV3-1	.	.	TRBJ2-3	TGTGCCAGCCGGACTTCTCATTGGACAGATACGCAGTATTTT	CASRTSHWTDTQYF
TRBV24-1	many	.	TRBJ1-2	TGTGCCACCAGAACACAACGTAGGGCTTTCTATGGCTACACCTTC	CATRTQRRAFYGYTF
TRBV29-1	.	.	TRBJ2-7	TGCAGCGTTTCCCGGGACCGAGCCTACGAGCAGTACTTC	CSVSRDRAYEQYF
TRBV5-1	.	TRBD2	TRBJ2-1	TGCGCCAGCAGCTATTCGCGGGGGGACTACAATGAGCAGTTCTTC	CASSYSRGDYNEQFF
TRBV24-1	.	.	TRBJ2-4	TGTGCCACCAGTGAGCCAAACAAAAACATTCAGTACTTC	CATSEPNKNIQYF
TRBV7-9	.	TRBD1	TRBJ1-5	TGTGCCAGCAGCATGGGACAGGGGAGCAATCAGCCCCAGCATTTT	CASSMGQGSNQPQHF